This T cell receptor beta chain was identified in a study of T cell changes during pregnancy in multiple sclerosis. Germline CDR1 SNHLY, CDR2 FYNNEI. CDR3 length equals 14 residues. Trimming took off 4 bases at V and 5 bases at J, with 14 bases between the two ends. The protocol was immunoSEQ multiplex PCR, while the TCRdb copy is restricted to in-frame clones and leaves out a portion. The sample lists approximately 84,000 clones; 85% to 95% were seen once. This clonotype was obtained from a female donor in good health, enrolled as a control in a pregnancy study. This sequence joins TRBV2 and TRBJ2-5; D is unresolved. The material sequenced was peripheral blood, taken in the second trimester of pregnancy. Here the CDR3 reads CASSGAMIWETQYF. CDR3 nucleotides: TGTGCCAGCAGTGGGGCCATGATCTGGGAGACCCAGTACTTC.